Included here is one T cell receptor beta chain sequence, with context. Each CDR3 protein is one row after TCRdb ran MiXCR on the 5' RACE reads. This sample yields 220,000 or so distinct CDR3 sequences, of which 10% to 13% are seen a single time; about a fifth belongs to the top ten. Per the germline V gene, CDR1 is LGHNA and CDR2 is YNFKEQ. The CDR3 covers 15 residues. The junction had 2 bases not matched to a gene; V was cut back by 0 bases and J by 5 bases. The sample originates from a study of CD8 T cells in ankylosing spondylitis. The origin of this receptor is a male donor with ankylosing spondylitis or in good health (not recorded which). Sequenced input: blood, either unsorted or a sorted T cell fraction (not recorded which). The chain carries TRBV4-2 and TRBJ2-5, with 11 nucleotides matching TRBD1. The DNA of the CDR3 is TGTGCCAGCAGCCAAGAGGACAGGGGGCGGGAGACCCAGTACTTC. Translated, it gives CASSQEDRGRETQYF.